What follows are 29 T cell receptor beta chains derived from one specimen sequenced in a study of glioma-infiltrating T cells after dendritic cell vaccination. The data were produced by immunoSEQ multiplex PCR, yet TCRdb's version contains in-frame clones alone and is incomplete. The data show about 92,000 clones, 65% to 90% seen once. Sequenced here: blood, sampled before dendritic cell vaccination. These receptor sequences come from a human donor with glioblastoma.

This clone was seen just once. V gene TRBV10-3 combines with J gene TRBJ2-7, with D maybe TRBD1 (6 bases). Germline V gene lookup returns CDR1 ENHRY and CDR2 SYGVKD. V lost 6 bases and J 0 bases, leaving 12 bases between the germline ends. The CDR3 is 14 residues long. The CDR3 nucleotides are TGTGCCATCAGGAGGACAGACCTCTCCTACGAGCAGTACTTC. It translates to CAIRRTDLSYEQYF.

This clone occurred once. The V call is TRBV27, the J call TRBJ2-7; D ambiguous. The V end lost 5 bases, the J end lost 0 bases, and 8 bases lay between the germline ends. Germline CDR1 and CDR2: MNHEY and SMNVEV (reference sequence). This CDR3 has 13 amino acids. The CDR3 here is CASSDISSYEQYF. The CDR3, as DNA: TGTGCCAGCAGTGACATATCCTCCTACGAGCAGTACTTC.

This chain joins TRBV4-2 and TRBJ2-5, with D tentatively TRBD2 (5 bases). The ends were cut back, 4 bases at V and 4 bases at J, with 16 bases in the middle. Germline V gene sequence: CDR1 LGHNA, CDR2 YNFKEQ. This CDR3 has 15 amino acids. CDR3 sequence (DNA): TGTGCCAGCAGCCCAGAGATGGGGAGCGGAGAGACCCAGTACTTC. Translation: CASSPEMGSGETQYF.

The V and J genes are TRBV6-5 and TRBJ2-7; 7 bases match TRBD1. Germline CDR1 reads MNHEY; CDR2 reads SVGAGI. V dropped 2 bases and J dropped 5; count of bases not matched to a gene: 9. CDR3 length: 15 amino acids. DNA of the CDR3: TGTGCCAGCAGTTACAGTCCCGGGACAGCAAACGAGCAGTACTTC. Translation gives CASSYSPGTANEQYF.

The chain couples TRBV7-3 to TRBJ2-2; D is uncertain. This CDR3 spans 13 amino acids. CDR1 and CDR2 (germline): SGHTA, FQGTGA. V was trimmed by 4 bases and J by 3 bases, leaving 6 bases between them. The CDR3 nucleotides are TGTGCCAGCAGCTATCGGTACACCGGGGAGCTGTTTTTT. It codes for CASSYRYTGELFF.

This chain joins TRBV19 and TRBJ1-2, with TRBD1 matching over 9 bases. V trimming: 8 bases; J trimming: 8 bases; junction bases outside the gene matches: 12. CDR3 size: 14 residues. Germline V gene lookup returns CDR1 LNHDA and CDR2 SQIVND (reference sequence). CDR3 loop: CASSQQGAVKGYTF. The CDR3 DNA reads as TGTGCCAGTTCCCAACAGGGGGCAGTGAAAGGCTACACCTTC.

The chain links TRBV27 to TRBJ2-5; D gene uncertain. CDR1 and CDR2 from the germline V gene are MNHEY and SMNVEV (reference sequence). The CDR3 extends over 14 amino acids. The V and J ends lost 6 bases and 2 bases respectively, with 13 bases between them. CDR3: CASSFGRTQETQYF. The DNA for the CDR3 is TGTGCCAGCAGCTTTGGGCGAACTCAAGAGACCCAGTACTTC.

This rearrangement joins TRBV5-6 to TRBJ2-7; 15 positions agree with TRBD2. V lost 3 bases and J lost 7; bases outside the gene matches: 8. The CDR3 covers 16 residues. The germline V gene encodes CDR1 SGHDT and CDR2 YYEEEE. The CDR3 region has the DNA TGTGCCAGCAGCTCATCGGGACTAGCGGGAGGCTGGGAGCAGTACTTC. Its protein product is CASSSSGLAGGWEQYF. Filled out from reference TRBV5-6 and TRBJ2-7, the complete variable domain reads DAGVTQSPTHLIKTRGQQVTLRCSPKSGHDTVSWYQQALGQGPQFIFQYYEEEERQRGNFPDRFSGHQFPNYSSELNVNALLLGDSALYLCASSSSGLAGGWEQYFGPGTRLTVT.

V is TRBV7-3 and J is TRBJ2-2; D is unclear. Trimming took 5 bases from V and 4 from J, leaving 11 bases between them. From germline, CDR1 is SGHTA and CDR2 FQGTGA. This CDR3 has 14 amino acids. The CDR3 sequence: CASSPGYLTGELFF. CDR3 coding DNA: TGTGCCAGCAGCCCCGGGTACCTCACCGGGGAGCTGTTTTTT.

V is TRBV19 and J is TRBJ2-7; 9 nucleotides align to TRBD1. The J segment lost 3 bases and the V segment lost 3 bases, leaving 3 bases of the junction unmatched. The CDR3 is made up of 14 amino acids. Germline CDR1 reads LNHDA; CDR2 reads SQIVND (reference sequence). The CDR3 spells CASSIGQGSYEQYF. The CDR3 DNA reads TGTGCCAGTAGTATTGGACAGGGGAGCTACGAGCAGTACTTC. The full variable domain, completed using reference TRBV19 and TRBJ2-7, is DGGITQSPKYLFRKEGQNVTLSCEQNLNHDAMYWYRQDPGQGLRLIYYSQIVNDFQKGDIAEGYSVSREKKESFPLTVTSAQKNPTAFYLCASSIGQGSYEQYFGPGTRLTVT.

The genes are TRBV16 and TRBJ2-1; 10 bases fit TRBD2. The V segment lost 4 bases and the J segment 5 bases; nucleotides outside the gene matches: 11. This CDR3 has 17 residues. Germline CDR1 KGHSY, CDR2 FQNENV. CDR3 sequence: CASSRHMGLAGDNEQFF. DNA for the CDR3: TGTGCCAGCAGCCGTCATATGGGGCTAGCGGGAGACAATGAGCAGTTCTTC.

In DNA, the CDR3 is TGTGCCAGCAGCCCAAGGACAGGAGAGAACACTGAAGCTTTCTTT. Its protein product is CASSPRTGENTEAFF. V is TRBV7-6 and J is TRBJ1-1; 7 bases align to TRBD1. The CDR3 contains 15 residues. Trimming at V came to 5 bases and at J to 1 base, leaving 7 bases not matched to a gene. Germline assignment: CDR1 SGHVS and CDR2 FNYEAQ.

This clone was detected a few times. This chain connects TRBV30 to TRBJ2-7; the match to TRBD2 covers 10 bases. Germline assignment: CDR1 GTSNPN and CDR2 SVGIG (reference sequence). The CDR3 contains 12 residues. The CDR3 DNA is TGTGCTGCCGGGACTAGCGATTACGAGCAGTACTTC. It is translated as CAAGTSDYEQYF.

The CDR3 spells CASSLWVGDNQPQHF. CDR3 coding DNA: TGTGCCAGCAGTTTGTGGGTAGGGGATAATCAGCCCCAGCATTTT. The gene calls are TRBV27 and TRBJ1-5, with a possible D match to TRBD1 (5 bases). Trimming took 3 bases from V and 4 from J, leaving 13 bases between them. CDR3 length: 15 amino acids. The germline CDR1 and CDR2 sequences are MNHEY and SMNVEV (reference sequence).

This rearrangement joins TRBV13 to TRBJ2-1, with D possibly being TRBD2 (6 bases). The CDR3 totals 15 residues. Trimming stripped 0 bases from V and 0 bases from J, with 6 bases between. Germline V gene sequence: CDR1 PRHDT, CDR2 FYEKMQ (reference sequence). CDR3 in DNA: TGTGCCAGCAGCTTAGGCGGGAGCTCCTACAATGAGCAGTTCTTC. It codes for CASSLGGSSYNEQFF.

The chain has TRBV6-6 and TRBJ1-5; 8 positions agree with TRBD1. The CDR3 is 13 residues long. Germline V lookup: CDR1 MNHNY, CDR2 SVGAGI (reference sequence). With V trimmed by 6 bases and J by 7 bases, 5 bases remained unmatched. CDR3 residues: CASSRDRPQPQHF. The CDR3 DNA is TGTGCCAGCAGCCGGGACAGGCCCCAGCCCCAGCATTTT.

The count of this clone is one. V usage is TRBV19 and J usage is TRBJ2-7; 8 bases fit TRBD2. Germline V gene lookup returns CDR1 LNHDA and CDR2 SQIVND (reference sequence). The CDR3 length is 15 residues. V shed 5 bases and J 3 bases; nucleotides not matched to a gene: 9. DNA of the CDR3: TGTGCCAGTAGTTATTCCAGCGGGAGCGGCTACGAGCAGTACTTC. It is translated as CASSYSSGSGYEQYF.

The chain uses TRBV27 and TRBJ2-1; maybe TRBD2 (5 bases). The V and J ends lost 3 bases and 3 bases respectively, with 12 bases between them. The CDR3 covers 15 residues. Germline-derived CDR1 and CDR2 are MNHEY and SMNVEV (reference sequence). The CDR3 nucleotides are TGTGCCAGCAGTTTGGAGAGCGGAGACTACAATGAGCAGTTCTTC. Residues: CASSLESGDYNEQFF.

The V gene is TRBV7-2, the J gene TRBJ2-7; D may be TRBD2 (5 bases). The CDR3 loop spans 13 amino acids. The germline gives CDR1 SGHTA, CDR2 FQGNSA. V was trimmed by 10 bases and J by 4 bases, leaving 17 bases between them. CDR3 nucleotides: TGTGCCATCCCTACCCATGGCGGGTACGAGCAGTACTTC. Its protein product is CAIPTHGGYEQYF.

The chain employs TRBV6-4 and TRBJ2-2, with 11 nucleotides matching TRBD2. This CDR3 has 15 amino acids. From germline, CDR1 is MRHNA and CDR2 SNTAGT. Losses at the gene ends were 6 bases for V and 6 bases for J; bases not matched to a gene: 6. CDR3 bases: TGTGCCAGCAGGGCACTAGCGGGAGAGTCCGGGGAGCTGTTTTTT. Encoded protein: CASRALAGESGELFF.

There are a few counts of this clone. The chain has TRBV4-3 and TRBJ2-7, with 7 bases matching TRBD2. Germline lookup yields CDR1 LGHNA and CDR2 YSLEER. This CDR3 comprises 15 residues. J lost 4 bases, V lost 1 base, and 7 bases had no gene match. The CDR3 here is CASSQVFPGGYEQYF. The DNA of the CDR3 is TGCGCCAGCAGCCAAGTCTTTCCGGGGGGATACGAGCAGTACTTC.

The chain links TRBV25-1 to TRBJ2-6; 10 bases map to TRBD1. The germline V gene encodes CDR1 MGHDK and CDR2 SYGVNS. The CDR3 length is 18 residues. The V and J ends lost 3 bases and 0 bases, in that order; junction bases with no gene match: 5. The CDR3 nucleotides read TGTGCCAGCAGTGATGGGACAGGGGAAAGCTCTGGGGCCAACGTCCTGACTTTC. Its translation: CASSDGTGESSGANVLTF.

V usage is TRBV5-1 and J usage is TRBJ2-1; the D gene is possibly TRBD2 (6 bases). The CDR3 runs to 16 residues. The V and J ends lost 4 bases and 6 bases respectively, with 20 bases between them. Looked up from germline, CDR1 is SGHRS and CDR2 is YFSETQ. The CDR3 region is CASSPLWEARPNEQFF. For the CDR3, the DNA is TGCGCCAGCAGCCCCCTTTGGGAGGCACGCCCCAATGAGCAGTTCTTC.

J is TRBJ2-5 and V is TRBV7-2; a weak D match, TRBD2 (6 bases). Germline loops: CDR1 SGHTA, CDR2 FQGNSA. The CDR3 is made up of 18 amino acids. Trimming took off 1 base at V and 4 bases at J, with 22 bases between the two ends. The CDR3 loop reads CASSLVPWGGPPGETQYF. CDR3 DNA: TGTGCCAGCAGCTTAGTTCCTTGGGGAGGTCCCCCCGGAGAGACCCAGTACTTC.

The rearrangement uses TRBV5-4 and TRBJ1-1, with D perhaps TRBD1 (6 bases). Germline V gene lookup returns CDR1 SGHNT and CDR2 YYREEE (reference sequence). The CDR3 has 15 amino acids. The ends were cut back, 3 bases at V and 3 bases at J, with 15 bases in the middle. CDR3 sequence: CASSSGYRADTEAFF. CDR3 bases: TGTGCCAGCAGCTCCGGATACAGGGCGGACACTGAAGCTTTCTTT.

The J gene is TRBJ2-7, the V gene TRBV5-4; maybe TRBD1 (6 bases). Germline V lookup: CDR1 SGHNT, CDR2 YYREEE (reference sequence). CDR3 size: 14 residues. Trimming cost V 5 bases and J 1 base, with 13 bases left between them. This CDR3 is CASRRDTSSYEQYF. Here the CDR3 DNA reads TGTGCCAGCAGAAGGGACACCAGTTCCTACGAGCAGTACTTC.

The V call is TRBV29-1, the J call TRBJ1-1, with TRBD1 as a possible D gene (6 bases). Germline V CDR1 and CDR2: SQVTM, ANQGSEA. This CDR3 has 14 amino acids. With 6 bases removed from V and 0 bases from J, the gap between germline ends came to 14 bases. The CDR3 loop is CSVGGQRMNTEAFF. The DNA of the CDR3 is TGCAGCGTGGGCGGACAGAGAATGAACACTGAAGCTTTCTTT.

In the case of this clone: Other DNA variants within this sample encode the same CDR3. This chain joins TRBV29-1 and TRBJ2-7; D gene ambiguous. CDR1 and CDR2 (germline): SQVTM, ANQGSEA. The CDR3 covers 11 residues. Trimming shortened V by 4 bases and J by 4 bases, and 8 bases separated the two germline ends. CDR3 amino acids: CSVATEYEQYF. CDR3 in DNA: TGCAGCGTTGCCACAGAATACGAGCAGTACTTC.

The chain carries TRBV6-5 and TRBJ2-7; 10 nucleotides align to TRBD1. Unmatched junction bases numbered 12, after V lost 6 bases and J lost 7 bases. Germline V gene sequence: CDR1 MNHEY, CDR2 SVGAGI. This CDR3 is 15 amino acids long. The CDR3, as DNA: TGTGCCAGCAGAAAAATCCGGGACAGGGGTGAGGAGCAGTACTTC. It translates to CASRKIRDRGEEQYF.